The entry below gives a single T cell receptor (beta chain) sequence along with its context. Its antigen is undetermined. The sample comes from a study of blood T cells in healthy people across ages. Study context: Template-switching capture recovered about one barcoded beta molecule per two T cells.

Looked up from germline, CDR1 is LGHNA and CDR2 is YSLEER. The CDR3 spans 15 residues. With 0 bases removed from V and 6 bases from J, the gap between germline ends came to 12 bases. The authors ran a second PCR of about 7 to 12 cycles using a sample-barcoded 5' primer and a J-beta primer mix. Each cDNA molecule received a tag from a template-switch adaptor that had 12 random nucleotides. MiXCR was run by TCRdb on the 5' RACE reads, yielding one entry per CDR3 protein. Among 650,000 to 1,000,000 distinct CDR3 sequences, under 40% were seen once, and the ten largest hold 10% to 15%. Total RNA extracted from each sample amounted to at least 5 micrograms. Study-wide results and limits: Long-lived donors exceeded aged donors in naive CD4+ cells and diversity.

This chain links TRBV4-3 with TRBJ1-5; no clear D gene. Sequencing was done on a sample of blood. The TCR sequence derives from a man younger than 35 in good health. The CDR3 region has the DNA TGCGCCAGCAGCCAAGACCCATGGGATGGTCAGCCCCAGCATTTT. This gives the protein CASSQDPWDGQPQHF.